This TCR beta chain is from a study of immune evolution from preneoplasia to lung adenocarcinoma. TCRdb keeps only in-frame clones here, not all; method: immunoSEQ multiplex PCR. This table has roughly 5,300 clones, over 65% appearing once. The CDR3 runs 13 residues. V was cut by 0 bases and J by 6 bases, with 9 bases left in between. CDR1 and CDR2 from the germline V gene are MNHEY and SMNVEV (reference sequence). Sequencing input: FFPE lung adenocarcinoma in situ tissue. The genes are TRBV27 and TRBJ2-7; no clear D gene. The sequence derives from a person between 55 and 80 years old with lung adenocarcinoma. The CDR3 reads CASSLSTLREQYF. CDR3 nucleotides: TGTGCCAGCAGTTTATCGACCTTACGCGAGCAGTACTTC.